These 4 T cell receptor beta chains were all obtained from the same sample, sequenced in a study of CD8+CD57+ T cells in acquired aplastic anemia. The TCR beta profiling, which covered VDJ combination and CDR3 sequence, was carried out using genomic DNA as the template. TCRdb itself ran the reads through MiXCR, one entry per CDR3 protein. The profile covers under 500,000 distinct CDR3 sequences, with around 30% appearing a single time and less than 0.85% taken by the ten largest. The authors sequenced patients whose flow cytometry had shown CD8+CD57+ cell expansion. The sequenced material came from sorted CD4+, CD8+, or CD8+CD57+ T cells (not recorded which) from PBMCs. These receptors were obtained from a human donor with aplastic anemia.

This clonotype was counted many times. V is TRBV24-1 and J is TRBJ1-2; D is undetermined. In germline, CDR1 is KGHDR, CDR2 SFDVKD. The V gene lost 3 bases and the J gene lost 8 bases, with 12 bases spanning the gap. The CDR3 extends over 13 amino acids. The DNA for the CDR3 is TGTGCCACCAGTGATGAAAGGGATCTCGGCTACACCTTC. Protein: CATSDERDLGYTF.

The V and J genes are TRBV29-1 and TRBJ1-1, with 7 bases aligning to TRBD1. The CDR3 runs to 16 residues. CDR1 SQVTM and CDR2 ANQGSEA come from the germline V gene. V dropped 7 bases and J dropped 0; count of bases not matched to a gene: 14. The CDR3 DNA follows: TGCAGCGGATCGACAGGGAACACTGACCTGAACACTGAAGCTTTCTTT. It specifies CSGSTGNTDLNTEAFF.

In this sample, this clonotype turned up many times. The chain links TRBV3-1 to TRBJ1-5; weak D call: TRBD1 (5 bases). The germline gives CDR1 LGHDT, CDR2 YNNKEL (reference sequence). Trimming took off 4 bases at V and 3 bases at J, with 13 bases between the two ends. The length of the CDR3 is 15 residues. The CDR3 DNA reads TGTGCCAGCAGCCCCTCGGCAGGGAACAATCAGCCCCAGCATTTT. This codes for CASSPSAGNNQPQHF.

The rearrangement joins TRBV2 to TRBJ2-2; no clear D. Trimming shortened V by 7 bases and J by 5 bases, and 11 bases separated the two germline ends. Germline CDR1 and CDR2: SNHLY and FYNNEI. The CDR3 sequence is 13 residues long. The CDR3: CASTETGTGELFF. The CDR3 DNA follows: TGTGCCAGCACCGAAACTGGGACCGGGGAGCTGTTTTTT.